These 20 T cell receptor beta chains originate from one sample sequenced in a study of siplizumab effects on memory and regulatory T cells. Sequencing used immunoSEQ multiplex PCR; TCRdb keeps in-frame clones, though not all of them. The sample lists about 100,000 clones; more than 85% were seen once. Sequenced sample: CD4+ T cells sorted from blood. The receptor source for this set is a human donor in good health.

This clone was recorded only once. The chain employs TRBV2 and TRBJ2-1, with a possible D match to TRBD1 (5 bases). In germline, CDR1 is SNHLY, CDR2 FYNNEI. The CDR3 consists of 17 residues. The germline V and J ends were trimmed by 4 bases and 7 bases, with 23 bases remaining between them. CDR3 residues: CASSVRYQGIMSNEQFF. The CDR3 DNA reads as TGTGCCAGCAGTGTTCGGTATCAGGGAATCATGTCGAATGAGCAGTTCTTC. Combining the CDR3 with reference TRBV2 and TRBJ2-1 gives the whole variable domain EPEVTQTPSHQVTQMGQEVILRCVPISNHLYFYWYRQILGQKVEFLVSFYNNEISEKSEIFDDQFSVERPDGSNFTLKIRSTKLEDSAMYFCASSVRYQGIMSNEQFFGPGTRLTVL.

The chain combines TRBV30 with TRBJ1-3; 9 nucleotides align to TRBD1. V lost 5 bases, J lost 2 bases, and 4 bases stayed unmatched. The CDR3 has 14 amino acids. The germline V gene has CDR1 GTSNPN and CDR2 SVGIG (reference sequence). CDR3: CAWLGQGTGNTIYF. The CDR3 nucleotides read TGTGCCTGGTTGGGACAGGGCACTGGAAACACCATATATTTT. The full variable domain, in which reference TRBV30 and TRBJ1-3 provide the parts outside the CDR3, is SQTIHQWPATLVQPVGSPLSLECTVEGTSNPNLYWYRQAAGRGLQLLFYSVGIGQISSEVPQNLSASRPQDRQFILSSKKLLLSDSGFYLCAWLGQGTGNTIYFGEGSWLTVV.

The chain recombines TRBV10-3 with TRBJ1-5; a possible D gene is TRBD1 (6 bases). The CDR3 totals 15 residues. Trimming took off 0 bases at V and 3 bases at J, with 9 bases between the two ends. Germline assignment: CDR1 ENHRY and CDR2 SYGVKD. DNA for the CDR3: TGTGCCATCAGTGAGTCGGACAGACTCAATCAGCCCCAGCATTTT. This translates into CAISESDRLNQPQHF.

This clone has only one observation. The V and J genes are TRBV6-5 and TRBJ1-2; D is uncertain. CDR1 and CDR2 (germline): MNHEY, SVGAGI. V lost 10 bases, J lost 1 base, and 13 bases lay in between. This CDR3 has 13 residues. CDR3 region: CATRMTVNYGYTF. The CDR3 coding sequence is TGTGCCACGAGGATGACGGTTAACTATGGCTACACCTTC.

The CDR3 nucleotides read TGTGCCAGCGGACCAGTTACCCAGTACTTC. It encodes CASGPVTQYF. The V gene is TRBV27, the J gene TRBJ2-5; no firm D call. Trimming removed 8 bases at V and 8 bases at J, with 9 bases between. CDR3 length equals 10 residues. Germline CDR1 reads MNHEY; CDR2 reads SMNVEV (reference sequence).

J is TRBJ2-3 and V is TRBV19, with 12 bases fitting TRBD2. Looked up from germline, CDR1 is LNHDA and CDR2 is SQIVND (reference sequence). Trimming cost V 6 bases and J 5 bases; bases outside gene matches: 9. The CDR3 spans 16 residues. CDR3 in DNA: TGTGCCAGTAGACTAGCGGGGGGTACAGGACAAGATACGCAGTATTTT. Encoded protein: CASRLAGGTGQDTQYF.

The chain has TRBV10-3 and TRBJ1-6; perhaps TRBD1 as D (6 bases). CDR3 length: 14 amino acids. Germline V gene lookup returns CDR1 ENHRY and CDR2 SYGVKD. Trimming stripped 7 bases from V and 5 bases from J, with 12 bases between. Written as DNA, the CDR3 is TGTGCCATCACAGACAGGCCGGATAATTCACCCCTCCACTTT. Amino acids: CAITDRPDNSPLHF.

The chain uses TRBV5-6 and TRBJ2-2; 10 bases line up with TRBD1. Germline lookup yields CDR1 SGHDT and CDR2 YYEEEE. V dropped 4 bases and J dropped 4; count of bases not matched to a gene: 10. The CDR3 contains 17 residues. As DNA, the CDR3 is TGTGCCAGCAGCAAGGGTTTTCGGGACAGGGGCACCGGGGAGCTGTTTTTT. Its translation: CASSKGFRDRGTGELFF.

V and J are TRBV5-6 and TRBJ1-4, with a weak D call TRBD1 (5 bases). V was cut by 4 bases and J by 4 bases, with 11 bases left in between. The V gene's germline CDR1 is SGHDT and CDR2 YYEEEE. CDR3 length: 14 residues. The CDR3 spells CASSPGIINEKLFF. The DNA for the CDR3 is TGTGCCAGCAGCCCAGGGATAATTAATGAAAAACTGTTTTTT. Full variable domain (outside the CDR3, taken from reference TRBV5-6 and TRBJ1-4): DAGVTQSPTHLIKTRGQQVTLRCSPKSGHDTVSWYQQALGQGPQFIFQYYEEEERQRGNFPDRFSGHQFPNYSSELNVNALLLGDSALYLCASSPGIINEKLFFGSGTQLSVL.

The chain uses TRBV7-7 and TRBJ2-1; 10 bases are a match to TRBD2. This CDR3 is built from 18 residues. CDR1 and CDR2 from the germline V gene are SSHAT and FNYEAQ (reference sequence). Losses at the gene ends were 4 bases for V and 7 bases for J; bases not matched to a gene: 16. The DNA for the CDR3 is TGTGCCAGCAGCTCATACCCCTATAGCGGGGGGCGTGGGAATGAGCAGTTCTTC. It is translated as CASSSYPYSGGRGNEQFF.

V is TRBV6-1 and J is TRBJ1-1; 7 nucleotides line up with TRBD1. The CDR3 covers 14 residues. Per the germline V gene, CDR1 is MNHNS and CDR2 is SASEGT. Unmatched junction bases numbered 7, after V lost 5 bases and J lost 4 bases. CDR3 in amino acids: CASSPQGGITEAFF. In DNA, the CDR3 is TGTGCCAGCAGTCCGCAGGGGGGGATCACTGAAGCTTTCTTT.

This clone was detected only once. The chain links TRBV28 to TRBJ2-5, with no clear D. The germline gives CDR1 MDHEN, CDR2 SYDVKM. V lost 2 bases and J lost 5, with 9 bases in between. The CDR3 loop spans 13 amino acids. The DNA for the CDR3 is TGTGCCAGCAGTTTACTCTCTGGGGAGACCCAGTACTTC. Translated, it gives CASSLLSGETQYF.

This chain uses TRBV30 with TRBJ2-2; no definite D call. V lost 3 bases, J lost 9 bases, and 14 bases lay in between. Germline CDR1 GTSNPN, CDR2 SVGIG (reference sequence). CDR3 length equals 13 residues. The CDR3 nucleotides read TGTGCCTGGAGCCGGGTACGGTCCTGGGAGCTGTTTTTT. Translating gives CAWSRVRSWELFF.

The V and J genes are TRBV5-4 and TRBJ2-7; TRBD1 matches 11 bases. The V gene's germline CDR1 is SGHNT and CDR2 YYREEE (reference sequence). The CDR3 has 16 amino acids. V gave up 1 base and J gave up 4 bases; unmatched junction bases: 7. The CDR3 DNA follows: TGTGCCAGCAGCTTGATACGAGGACAGGGGGCATACGAGCAGTACTTC. Amino acid sequence: CASSLIRGQGAYEQYF.

About this clone itself: Different DNA sequences within this sample yield the same CDR3. The rearrangement uses TRBV7-9 and TRBJ1-1; maybe TRBD1 (5 bases). V lost 5 bases to trimming and J lost 1 base, with 8 bases between them. There are 13 residues in the CDR3. Germline V gene lookup returns CDR1 SEHNR and CDR2 FQNEAQ (reference sequence). This chain's CDR3 is CASSPGQNTEAFF. The CDR3 region has the DNA TGTGCCAGCAGCCCGGGGCAGAACACTGAAGCTTTCTTT.

This clone appeared once. V gene TRBV7-2 combines with J gene TRBJ2-7; D ambiguous. V was shortened by 2 bases and J by 0 bases, with 2 bases between the two germline ends. In germline, CDR1 is SGHTA, CDR2 FQGNSA. The CDR3 has 12 residues. In nucleotides, the CDR3 is TGTGCCAGCAGCTTAAGCTCCTACGAGCAGTACTTC. Amino acids: CASSLSSYEQYF. Complete variable domain (other parts from reference TRBV7-2 and TRBJ2-7): GAGVSQSPSNKVTEKGKDVELRCDPISGHTALYWYRQSLGQGLEFLIYFQGNSAPDKSGLPSDRFSAERTGGSVSTLTIQRTQQEDSAVYLCASSLSSYEQYFGPGTRLTVT.

The genes are TRBV27 and TRBJ1-1; D remains ambiguous. The CDR3 is 13 amino acids. CDR1 and CDR2 (germline): MNHEY, SMNVEV (reference sequence). Trimming removed 5 bases at V and 1 base at J, with 8 bases between. DNA of the CDR3: TGTGCCAGCAGTCCCAGACCGAACACTGAAGCTTTCTTT. Translating it yields CASSPRPNTEAFF.

The chain links TRBV5-6 to TRBJ1-1; D is uncertain. Trimming removed 0 bases at V and 6 bases at J, with 9 bases between. The CDR3 sequence is 13 residues long. The germline V gene encodes CDR1 SGHDT and CDR2 YYEEEE. The CDR3 bases are TGTGCCAGCAGCTTGGCCGGGCAGTCTGAAGCTTTCTTT. Protein product: CASSLAGQSEAFF.

The chain recombines TRBV19 with TRBJ2-5; D remains unclear. V was trimmed by 3 bases and J by 3 bases, leaving 8 bases between them. This CDR3 has 13 residues. Germline V gene data show CDR1 as LNHDA and CDR2 as SQIVND (reference sequence). The CDR3 DNA follows: TGTGCCAGTAGTATCGGAAAAGAAGAGACCCAGTACTTC. Amino acid sequence: CASSIGKEETQYF.

The V and J genes are TRBV27 and TRBJ2-5; tentative D call: TRBD2 (5 bases). Germline values: CDR1 MNHEY, CDR2 SMNVEV (reference sequence). The CDR3 extends over 13 amino acids. The V gene lost 2 bases and the J gene lost 11 bases, with 15 bases spanning the gap. Here the CDR3 reads CASSLAPRVVQYF. DNA of the CDR3: TGTGCCAGCAGTTTAGCCCCGAGGGTTGTGCAGTACTTC.